This section outlines one TCR beta chain sequence together with its context. Its antigen remains unknown. The data derive from a study of CXCR3-negative and CXCR3-positive naive CD8 T cells. The germline CDR1 and CDR2 sequences are SGHRS and YFSETQ. This CDR3 is 14 amino acids long. Researchers prepared the TRB cDNA libraries using 5' RACE with UMI labels. Reprocessing the 5' RACE reads, TCRdb reports a single entry for every CDR3 protein and omits DNA. The sample totals some 7,000 distinct CDR3 sequences. Findings and limits, study-wide: After cryopreservation, CXCR3 expression dropped partially; most assays used fresh PBMCs. Whereas both naive subsets had comparably high diversity, memory CD8+ cells had much lower diversity.

This clonotype originated in a human donor in good health. Some clones in this sample may be carry-over from other donors' samples. The V call is TRBV5-1, the J call TRBJ2-3. Sample: naive CXCR3- CD8+ T cells from blood. Subset of the sample: CD45RO-CCR7+CD27+CD95- naive CD8+ T cells lacking CXCR3 (TNR3-). This CDR3 is CASTSGRSTDTQYF.